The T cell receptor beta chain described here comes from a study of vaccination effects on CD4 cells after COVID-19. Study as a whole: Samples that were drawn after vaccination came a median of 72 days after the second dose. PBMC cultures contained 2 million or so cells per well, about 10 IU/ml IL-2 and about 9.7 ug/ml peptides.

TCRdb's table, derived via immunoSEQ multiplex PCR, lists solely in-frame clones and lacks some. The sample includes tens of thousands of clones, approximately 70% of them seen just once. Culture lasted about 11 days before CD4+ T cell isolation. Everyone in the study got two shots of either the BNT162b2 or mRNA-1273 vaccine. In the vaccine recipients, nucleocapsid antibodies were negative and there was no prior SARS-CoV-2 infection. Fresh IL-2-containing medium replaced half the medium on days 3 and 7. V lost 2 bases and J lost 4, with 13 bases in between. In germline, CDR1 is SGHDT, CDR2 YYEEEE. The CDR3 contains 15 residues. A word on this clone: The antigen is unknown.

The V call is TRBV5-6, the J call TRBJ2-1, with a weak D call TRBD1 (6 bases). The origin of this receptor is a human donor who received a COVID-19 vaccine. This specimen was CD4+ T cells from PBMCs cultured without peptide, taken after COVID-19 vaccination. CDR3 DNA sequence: TGTGCCAGCAGCTTTAATGACAGGCGTTACAATGAGCAGTTCTTC. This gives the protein CASSFNDRRYNEQFF.